One sample yielded the 11 T cell receptor beta chains listed below, sequenced in a study of T cell repertoires in cytomegalovirus infection. TCRdb independently ran MiXCR on the reads; one entry per CDR3 protein. Among around 230,000 distinct CDR3 sequences listed, approximately 6.7% were seen once. The sample was PBMCs. Source of these receptors: a human donor in good health (CMV status not recorded). Some clones in this sample may be carry-over from other donors' samples.

This clonotype was recorded at least ten times. The V and J genes are TRBV28 and TRBJ1-6; D perhaps matches TRBD1 (5 bases). V dropped 2 bases and J dropped 14 bases, with 7 bases sitting between them. CDR1 is MDHEN and CDR2 is SYDVKM in the germline V gene. The CDR3 sequence is 11 residues long. The CDR3 here is CASSLTGTLHF. In DNA, the CDR3 is TGTGCCAGCAGTTTAACAGGAACCCTCCACTTT. Together with reference TRBV28 and TRBJ1-6, the CDR3 gives the full variable domain: DVKVTQSSRYLVKRTGEKVFLECVQDMDHENMFWYRQDPGLGLRLIYFSYDVKMKEKGDIPEGYSVSREKKERFSLILESASTNQTSMYLCASSLTGTLHFGNGTRLTVT.

At least ten counts were recorded for this clonotype. The gene calls are TRBV6-2 or TRBV6-3 and TRBJ1-1; perhaps TRBD1 as D (5 bases). CDR1 is MNHEY, CDR2 SVGEGT, per germline. This CDR3 has 13 amino acids. The germline V and J ends were trimmed by 5 bases and 7 bases, with 14 bases remaining between them. The CDR3 loop reads CASSGTASYEAFF. In nucleotides, the CDR3 is TGTGCCAGCAGTGGGACGGCCTCTTATGAAGCTTTCTTT.

This clonotype came up a few times. V gene TRBV28 combines with J gene TRBJ2-1; 13 bases agree with TRBD2. The ends lost 5 bases at V and 5 bases at J; junction bases unmatched: 15. This CDR3 comprises 19 residues. Germline CDR1 MDHEN, CDR2 SYDVKM. The CDR3 loop is CASSLPSLTTSGGNNEQFF. CDR3 DNA: TGTGCCAGCAGTCTTCCCTCGCTAACGACTAGCGGGGGGAACAATGAGCAGTTCTTC.

This chain joins TRBV7-9 and TRBJ2-7; TRBD1 matches at 8 bases. Trimming took 1 base from V and 6 from J; bases not matched to a gene: 14. This CDR3 has 17 amino acids. Per the germline V gene, CDR1 is SEHNR and CDR2 is FQNEAQ (reference sequence). Written as DNA, the CDR3 is TGTGCCAGCAGCTTAGTTATGCGGACAGGGAGCGTTGGCGAGCAGTACTTC. Amino acid sequence: CASSLVMRTGSVGEQYF.

At least ten counts were recorded for this clonotype. CDR3 region: CASSEAAGPEKLFF. DNA for the CDR3: TGTGCCAGCAGTGAAGCAGCCGGGCCCGAAAAACTGTTTTTT. V gene TRBV2 combines with J gene TRBJ1-4; D is unclear. Germline values: CDR1 SNHLY, CDR2 FYNNEI. V was cut by 0 bases and J by 8 bases, with 10 bases left in between. The CDR3 loop spans 14 amino acids.

This clonotype was counted ten times or more. The V gene is TRBV10-3, the J gene TRBJ2-3, with D perhaps matching TRBD1 (6 bases). The germline gives CDR1 ENHRY, CDR2 SYGVKD. The CDR3 runs 16 residues. V was cut by 0 bases and J by 5 bases, with 15 bases left in between. In DNA form, the CDR3 reads TGTGCCATCAGTGAGTCTGTCAGGGGAAAGGGAGATACGCAGTATTTT. Protein sequence: CAISESVRGKGDTQYF.

This clonotype was counted ten times or more. Here the CDR3 reads CASSPMSGRYTDTQYF. As DNA, the CDR3 is TGTGCCAGCAGCCCTATGAGCGGGAGATACACAGATACGCAGTATTTT. V and J are TRBV7-2 and TRBJ2-3, with 8 nucleotides matching TRBD2. Germline trimming cut 5 bases from V and 2 bases from J; bases unmatched to any gene: 9. This CDR3 has 16 residues. Germline V gene data show CDR1 as SGHTA and CDR2 as FQGNSA. Based on the CDR3 plus reference TRBV7-2 and TRBJ2-3, the full variable domain is GAGVSQSPSNKVTEKGKDVELRCDPISGHTALYWYRQSLGQGLEFLIYFQGNSAPDKSGLPSDRFSAERTGGSVSTLTIQRTQQEDSAVYLCASSPMSGRYTDTQYFGPGTRLTVL.

The table lists this clonotype with many counts. J is TRBJ1-6 and V is TRBV20-1, with no clear D. CDR1 DFQATT and CDR2 SNEGSKA come from the germline V gene (reference sequence). This CDR3 has 14 amino acids. V was pared by 3 bases and J by 9 bases, with 15 bases between. CDR3 amino acids: CSASDASHGSPLHF. The DNA for the CDR3 is TGCAGTGCTAGTGACGCGTCCCACGGTTCACCCCTCCACTTT.

In its sample, this clonotype was seen many times. The genes are TRBV6-2 or TRBV6-3 and TRBJ1-1; 7 nucleotides match TRBD1. Germline loops: CDR1 MNHEY, CDR2 SVGEGT. V gave up 4 bases and J gave up 5 bases; unmatched junction bases: 19. CDR3 length: 18 residues. The CDR3 nucleotides read TGTGCCAGCAGTTCCCTTCGGGCTCCACAGGGGAGGGAGACTGAAGCTTTCTTT. It encodes CASSSLRAPQGRETEAFF.

Ten or more counts support this clonotype. The CDR3 loop reads CASHWGGQQNTEAFF. CDR3 nucleotide sequence: TGTGCCAGCCATTGGGGGGGCCAACAGAACACTGAAGCTTTCTTT. The chain is built from TRBV5-5 and TRBJ1-1; D perhaps matches TRBD1 (6 bases). Germline CDR1 is SGHKS and CDR2 is YYEKEE (reference sequence). The CDR3 runs 15 residues. V lost 7 bases, J lost 1 base, and 17 bases lay in between.

This clonotype was seen repeatedly, ten times or more. The chain has TRBV12-3 or TRBV12-4 and TRBJ2-7; D is perhaps TRBD1 (5 bases). Trimming took 6 bases from V and 4 from J, leaving 16 bases between them. The CDR3 spans 14 residues. CDR3 nucleotides: TGTGCCAGCAGGCCAACAGGCAGTAGGTACGAGCAGTACTTC. As protein: CASRPTGSRYEQYF.